This T cell receptor (beta chain) originates from a study of graft-versus-host responses after intestinal transplantation. Overall study: Transplant recipients had multivisceral, liver-intestinal, or isolated intestinal grafts. The study gave all recipients anti-thymocyte globulin induction, then tacrolimus and steroids for approximately three years.

Sequenced by immunoSEQ multiplex PCR; TCRdb stores in-frame clones only, minus some. This sample has 80,000 to 95,000 clones; just over 90% occur once, and the top ten carry roughly 6%. With respect to this clone: Its antigen is still unknown.

V lost 6 bases to trimming and J lost 4 bases; unmatched junction nucleotides: 11. This CDR3 contains 17 residues. Germline CDR1 reads SGDLS; CDR2 reads YYNGEE. This sequence was found in a human donor who received an intestinal transplant. V gene TRBV9 combines with J gene TRBJ2-3; 13 positions agree with TRBD2. The source material was unstimulated CD8+ T cells sorted from spleen or lymph node cells, sampled before intestinal transplant. For the CDR3, the DNA is TGTGCCAGCACAGACGAAACTAGCGGGGGGGCTTCAGATACGCAGTATTTT. This encodes CASTDETSGGASDTQYF.